This is a list of T cell receptor beta chains from one sample in a study of CD8 T cells in ankylosing spondylitis. Each CDR3 protein gets one entry after TCRdb re-called the 5' RACE reads with MiXCR. The sample contains about 220,000 distinct CDR3 sequences, under 12% of which appear only once. Material for sequencing was blood, either unsorted or a sorted T cell fraction (not recorded which). These receptors were obtained from a male donor with ankylosing spondylitis or in good health (not recorded which). CDR3s leave out the opening cysteine and the closing phenylalanine or tryptophan. Each record gives: V gene, J gene, CDR3 protein.

V gene: TRBV5-4; J gene: TRBJ2-1; CDR3 protein: ASSLLHNEQF
V gene: TRBV12-3/TRBV12-4; J gene: TRBJ2-3; CDR3 protein: ASSSGGVLNTQY
V gene: TRBV28; J gene: TRBJ1-2; CDR3 protein: ASSPPGQGVGGGYT
V gene: TRBV7-6; J gene: TRBJ2-1; CDR3 protein: ASSPRLAGGSSYNEQF
V gene: TRBV6-1; J gene: TRBJ2-7; CDR3 protein: ASTGEGSGSYEQY
V gene: TRBV28; J gene: TRBJ2-7; CDR3 protein: ASSNLVGYEQY
V gene: TRBV7-2; J gene: TRBJ2-1; CDR3 protein: ASSLEWRAGNEQF
V gene: TRBV20-1; J gene: TRBJ1-2; CDR3 protein: SASAGSQSHYGYT
V gene: TRBV5-1; J gene: TRBJ1-1; CDR3 protein: ASSLLQGSPEAF
V gene: TRBV11-2; J gene: TRBJ2-7; CDR3 protein: ASSLFQNYEQY
V gene: TRBV20-1; J gene: TRBJ2-5; CDR3 protein: SIGQGVLETQY
V gene: TRBV7-6; J gene: TRBJ2-3; CDR3 protein: ASSSKGTSGADTQY
V gene: TRBV5-1; J gene: TRBJ1-3; CDR3 protein: ASSLTTGDFSGNTIY
V gene: TRBV15; J gene: TRBJ1-5; CDR3 protein: ATSRETGGNQPQH
V gene: TRBV6-2/TRBV6-3; J gene: TRBJ2-6; CDR3 protein: ASSYGGLGANVLT
V gene: TRBV18; J gene: TRBJ1-2; CDR3 protein: ASSPGDYGDT
V gene: TRBV5-8; J gene: TRBJ2-3; CDR3 protein: ASSLWRRGTSGGAIDTQY
V gene: TRBV30; J gene: TRBJ1-3; CDR3 protein: AWSPDPAGNTIY
V gene: TRBV5-1; J gene: TRBJ1-2; CDR3 protein: ASSPAREPRGYT
V gene: TRBV20-1; J gene: TRBJ1-2; CDR3 protein: SAPTDRGLGGYT
V gene: TRBV5-5; J gene: TRBJ2-1; CDR3 protein: ASSLKPMNEQF
V gene: TRBV7-2; J gene: TRBJ1-4; CDR3 protein: ASSLYITVDEKLF
V gene: TRBV20-1; J gene: TRBJ1-1; CDR3 protein: RGDRQNTEAF
V gene: TRBV27; J gene: TRBJ2-7; CDR3 protein: ASSSRGVYEQY
V gene: TRBV29-1; J gene: TRBJ1-4; CDR3 protein: SVDRDEKLF
V gene: TRBV20-1; J gene: TRBJ1-6; CDR3 protein: SAASRLNSPLH
V gene: TRBV28; J gene: TRBJ1-5; CDR3 protein: ASSLPGGLSWSNQPQH
V gene: TRBV5-1; J gene: TRBJ2-2; CDR3 protein: ASSLLGDATNTGELF
V gene: TRBV7-3; J gene: TRBJ2-1; CDR3 protein: ASSLEGINEQF
V gene: TRBV20-1; J gene: TRBJ2-2; CDR3 protein: SAPRGLNTGELF
V gene: TRBV5-6; J gene: TRBJ1-2; CDR3 protein: ASSLLRGTEGYT
V gene: TRBV3-1; J gene: TRBJ2-7; CDR3 protein: ASSQDAPRSGEQY
V gene: TRBV20-1; J gene: TRBJ2-7; CDR3 protein: SKTPQGGQGAHEQY
V gene: TRBV4-2; J gene: TRBJ2-5; CDR3 protein: ASSLRTGQETQY
V gene: TRBV7-9; J gene: TRBJ2-7; CDR3 protein: ASSLGRYEQY
V gene: TRBV9; J gene: TRBJ2-7; CDR3 protein: ASSERGQGWEQY
V gene: TRBV2; J gene: TRBJ1-2; CDR3 protein: ASTMTGSYGYT
V gene: TRBV2; J gene: TRBJ2-5; CDR3 protein: ASSDDNQETQY
V gene: TRBV9; J gene: TRBJ2-2; CDR3 protein: ASSVHPSGGAGELF
V gene: TRBV20-1; J gene: TRBJ2-2; CDR3 protein: SARQNTGELF
V gene: TRBV7-8; J gene: TRBJ1-4; CDR3 protein: ASSATDRNEKLF
V gene: TRBV2; J gene: TRBJ2-5; CDR3 protein: ASRPRQDQETQY
V gene: TRBV6-1; J gene: TRBJ1-2; CDR3 protein: ASSQGGSLSDGYT
V gene: TRBV5-8; J gene: TRBJ2-5; CDR3 protein: ASSRPVEETQY
V gene: TRBV3-1; J gene: TRBJ2-5; CDR3 protein: ASSKDVRTSGKETQY
V gene: TRBV2; J gene: TRBJ2-1; CDR3 protein: ASSPQRGDNEQF
V gene: TRBV5-1; J gene: TRBJ1-1; CDR3 protein: ASAPQIPPNTEAF
V gene: TRBV20-1; J gene: TRBJ2-5; CDR3 protein: SARRGAGGVETQY
V gene: TRBV2; J gene: TRBJ1-1; CDR3 protein: ASSEAINYAEAF
V gene: TRBV5-1; J gene: TRBJ2-6; CDR3 protein: ASSTGPSGANVLT
V gene: TRBV3-1; J gene: TRBJ1-6; CDR3 protein: ASSQDGGGSPLH
V gene: TRBV29-1; J gene: TRBJ2-1; CDR3 protein: SVVTGTGAANEQF
V gene: TRBV20-1; J gene: TRBJ2-7; CDR3 protein: SARHGKKPSSYEQY
V gene: TRBV24-1; J gene: TRBJ2-3; CDR3 protein: ATSDPITGPDTQY
V gene: TRBV4-1; J gene: TRBJ2-2; CDR3 protein: ASSQDIGDSTGELF
V gene: TRBV7-9; J gene: TRBJ2-1; CDR3 protein: ASSFGAAGNEQF
V gene: TRBV18; J gene: TRBJ2-6; CDR3 protein: ASSSITGAGANVLT
V gene: TRBV20-1; J gene: TRBJ2-3; CDR3 protein: SASMAGGLADTQY
V gene: TRBV5-1; J gene: TRBJ2-1; CDR3 protein: ASSLAGFGGDEQF
V gene: TRBV7-9; J gene: TRBJ1-2; CDR3 protein: ASSRENYGYT